One and the same sample provided the 13 T cell receptor beta chains below, sequenced in a study of T cell responses to AZD1222 COVID-19 vaccine. Produced via immunoSEQ multiplex PCR; TCRdb's table is partial and in-frame only. Of about 110,000 clones in the sample, around nine tenths are singletons; the top ten hold less than 3.5%. This material consisted of peripheral blood, taken on day 0 of AZD1222 vaccination. These receptors were taken from an adult in good health.

The gene calls are TRBV29-1 and TRBJ1-3, with D maybe TRBD1 (5 bases). V was cut by 7 bases and J by 2 bases, with 12 bases left in between. Germline-derived CDR1 and CDR2 are SQVTM and ANQGSEA. The CDR3 spans 13 residues. The CDR3 DNA follows: TGCAGCGCTCATGAGACAGCTGGAAACACCATATATTTT. It specifies CSAHETAGNTIYF.

The gene calls are TRBV6-1 and TRBJ1-4; 7 bases fit TRBD1. CDR1 and CDR2 from the germline V gene are MNHNS and SASEGT. The CDR3 extends over 13 amino acids. V shed 11 bases and J 10 bases; nucleotides not matched to a gene: 13. The CDR3 region is CASEGAGRGKLFF. The CDR3 bases are TGTGCCTCCGAGGGGGCGGGGAGGGGAAAACTGTTTTTT.

This sequence joins TRBV5-6 and TRBJ2-7; D remains unclear. Looked up from germline, CDR1 is SGHDT and CDR2 is YYEEEE. The ends were cut back, 5 bases at V and 7 bases at J, with 16 bases in the middle. The CDR3 is made up of 13 amino acids. The CDR3 is CASRYDNTGEQYF. CDR3 in DNA: TGTGCCAGCAGGTATGACAATACCGGGGAGCAGTACTTC.

The rearrangement uses TRBV27 and TRBJ1-6; 7 bases agree with TRBD1. V shed 2 bases, J shed 7 bases, and the junction held 8 bases outside the gene matches. The CDR3 extends over 16 amino acids. Germline V gene sequence: CDR1 MNHEY, CDR2 SMNVEV (reference sequence). CDR3 sequence: CASSLVLPGGNSPLHF. CDR3 nucleotide sequence: TGTGCCAGCAGTTTAGTTTTGCCAGGGGGAAATTCACCCCTCCACTTT.

The chain couples TRBV6-5 to TRBJ1-4; TRBD1 matches at 7 bases. This CDR3 spans 15 amino acids. V gave up 0 bases and J gave up 10 bases; unmatched junction bases: 8. Per the germline V gene, CDR1 is MNHEY and CDR2 is SVGAGI. The chain's CDR3 is CASSYSTGASGKLFF. The CDR3 nucleotides are TGTGCCAGCAGTTACTCAACAGGGGCCTCTGGAAAACTGTTTTTT.

In its sample, this clone was seen a few times. The genes are TRBV7-2 and TRBJ2-7, with D perhaps matching TRBD1 (5 bases). Trimming took off 1 base at V and 5 bases at J, with 15 bases between the two ends. CDR1 and CDR2 (germline): SGHTA, FQGNSA. The CDR3 runs to 15 residues. The CDR3 spells CASSLVAGNSNEQYF. CDR3 bases: TGTGCCAGCAGCTTAGTAGCAGGGAATTCCAACGAGCAGTACTTC. The variable domain in full, completed from reference TRBV7-2 and TRBJ2-7, reads GAGVSQSPSNKVTEKGKDVELRCDPISGHTALYWYRQSLGQGLEFLIYFQGNSAPDKSGLPSDRFSAERTGGSVSTLTIQRTQQEDSAVYLCASSLVAGNSNEQYFGPGTRLTVT.

CDR3 amino acids: CASSQQQGYEQYF. The CDR3, as DNA: TGCGCCAGCAGCCAGCAACAGGGCTACGAGCAGTACTTC. V is TRBV4-3 and J is TRBJ2-7; tentatively, D is TRBD1 (6 bases). Germline V gene sequence: CDR1 LGHNA, CDR2 YSLEER. V lost 3 bases to trimming and J lost 3 bases, with 9 bases between them. This CDR3 contains 13 residues.

The chain has TRBV19 and TRBJ2-1; tentatively, D is TRBD2 (6 bases). CDR1 is LNHDA and CDR2 is SQIVND in the germline V gene (reference sequence). CDR3 length equals 13 residues. V lost 10 bases, J lost 12 bases, and 22 bases lay in between. The CDR3 loop is CATGGGAQTGQFF. The CDR3 bases are TGTGCCACGGGCGGAGGGGCCCAAACGGGGCAGTTCTTC.

The chain carries TRBV5-1 and TRBJ2-7; 7 positions agree with TRBD2. The V gene's germline CDR1 is SGHRS and CDR2 YFSETQ. The CDR3 covers 14 residues. V dropped 3 bases and J dropped 5; count of bases not matched to a gene: 8. CDR3 residues: CASSSLGTNDEQYF. In DNA, the CDR3 is TGCGCCAGCAGCTCTCTTGGGACTAACGACGAGCAGTACTTC.

In nucleotides, the CDR3 is TGTGCCAGCAGCCCGAGCAGGGGACGGTATGGCTACACCTTC. Translated: CASSPSRGRYGYTF. V usage is TRBV3-1 (or the pseudogene TRBV3-2) and J usage is TRBJ1-2; a possible D gene is TRBD1 (6 bases). CDR3 length: 14 residues. Germline V CDR1 and CDR2: LGHDT, YNNKEL (reference sequence). Trimming shortened V by 4 bases and J by 5 bases, and 14 bases separated the two germline ends.

This chain uses TRBV28 with TRBJ2-7; 8 positions match TRBD2. The germline gives CDR1 MDHEN, CDR2 SYDVKM. The junction had 5 bases not matched to a gene; V was cut back by 8 bases and J by 2 bases. The CDR3 covers 13 residues. CDR3 sequence reads: CASGREGPYEQYF. The CDR3 region has the DNA TGTGCCAGCGGCCGGGAGGGCCCCTACGAGCAGTACTTC.

CDR3 bases: TGTGCCACCAGCAGACCCAGGGGGCTCGGCGCAGATACGCAGTATTTT. This gives the protein CATSRPRGLGADTQYF. The chain has TRBV15 and TRBJ2-3; 8 bases align to TRBD1. CDR1 is LNHNV and CDR2 is YYDKDF in the germline V gene (reference sequence). The ends lost 2 bases at V and 4 bases at J; junction bases unmatched: 8. The CDR3 is 16 residues long.

The rearrangement joins TRBV5-1 to TRBJ2-7, with 11 bases identical to TRBD2. This CDR3 region has 14 residues. Trimming took 3 bases from V and 5 from J; bases not matched to a gene: 4. Germline loops: CDR1 SGHRS, CDR2 YFSETQ. DNA of the CDR3: TGCGCCAGCAGCTCGACTAGCGGGACTGACGAGCAGTACTTC. Translated: CASSSTSGTDEQYF. The complete variable domain, with remaining parts taken from reference TRBV5-1 and TRBJ2-7, reads KAGVTQTPRYLIKTRGQQVTLSCSPISGHRSVSWYQQTPGQGLQFLFEYFSETQRNKGNFPGRFSGRQFSNSRSEMNVSTLELGDSALYLCASSSTSGTDEQYFGPGTRLTVT.